Sequencing of this T cell receptor (beta chain) was carried out in a study of blood T cells in healthy people across ages. Sample-barcoded 5' priming and a J-beta primer mix drove a second PCR of roughly 6 to 12 cycles. TCRdb re-called the 5' RACE reads through MiXCR, storing one row per CDR3 protein. The sample lists 800,000 to 1,000,000 distinct CDR3 sequences, 45% to 50% occurring once. V was clipped by 5 bases and J by 0 bases; unmatched bases: 10. Germline assignment: CDR1 SGHRS and CDR2 YFSETQ. The CDR3 has 17 residues. Sequencing was done on a sample of blood. The TCR sequence derives from a man aged 25 to 40 in good health. This chain joins TRBV5-1 and TRBJ2-3; 9 bases fit TRBD2. CDR3 sequence (DNA): TGCGCCAGCAGAATAGGAGCGGGGGGACTAAGCACAGATACGCAGTATTTT. Translating gives CASRIGAGGLSTDTQYF.